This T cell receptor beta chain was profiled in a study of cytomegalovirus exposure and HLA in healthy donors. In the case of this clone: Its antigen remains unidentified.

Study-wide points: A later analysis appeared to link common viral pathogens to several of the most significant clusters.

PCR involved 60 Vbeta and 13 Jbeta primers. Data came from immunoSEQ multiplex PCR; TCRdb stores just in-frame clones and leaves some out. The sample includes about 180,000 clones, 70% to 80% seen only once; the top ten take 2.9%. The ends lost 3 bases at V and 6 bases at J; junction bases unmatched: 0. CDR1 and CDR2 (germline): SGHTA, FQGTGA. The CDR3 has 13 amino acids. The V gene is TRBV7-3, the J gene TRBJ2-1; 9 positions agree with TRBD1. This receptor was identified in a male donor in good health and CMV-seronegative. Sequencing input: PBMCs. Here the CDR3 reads CASSLDRGNEQFF. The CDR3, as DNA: TGTGCCAGCAGCTTGGACAGGGGCAATGAGCAGTTCTTC.